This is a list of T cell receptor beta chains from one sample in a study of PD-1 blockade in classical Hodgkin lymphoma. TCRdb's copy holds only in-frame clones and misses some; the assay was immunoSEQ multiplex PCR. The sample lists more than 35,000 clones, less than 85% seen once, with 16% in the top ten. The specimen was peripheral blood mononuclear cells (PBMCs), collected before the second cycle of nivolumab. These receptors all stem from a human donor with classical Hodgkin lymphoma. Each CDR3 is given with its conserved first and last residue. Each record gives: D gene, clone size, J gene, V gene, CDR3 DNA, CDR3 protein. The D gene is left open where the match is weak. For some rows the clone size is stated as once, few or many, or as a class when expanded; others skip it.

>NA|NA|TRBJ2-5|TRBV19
TGTGCCAGTAGTATGGTGTACCAAGAGACCCAGTACTTC
CASSMVYQETQYF
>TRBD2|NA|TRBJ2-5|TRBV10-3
TGTGCCATCAGTGAGAGTAGGACTAGCGGATCAGAGACCCAGTACTTC
CAISESRTSGSETQYF
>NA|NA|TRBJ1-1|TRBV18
TGTGCCAGCTCACCACGGCGGGGGACAAACACTGAAGCTTTCTTT
CASSPRRGTNTEAFF
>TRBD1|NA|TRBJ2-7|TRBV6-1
TGTGCCAGCAGTGCGGACAGGCTGACCTACGAGCAGTACTTC
CASSADRLTYEQYF
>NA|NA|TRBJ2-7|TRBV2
TGTGCCAGCAGCGGGGCAGGGTCAGGTTACGAGCAGTACTTC
CASSGAGSGYEQYF
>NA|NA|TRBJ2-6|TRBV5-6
TGTGCCAGCAGCTTCGGGGGCCCGAGCTCTGGGGCCAACGTCCTGACTTTC
CASSFGGPSSGANVLTF
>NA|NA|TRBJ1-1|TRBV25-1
TGTGCCAGCAGTGGTCAGATATGGGCCACTGAAGCTTTCTTT
CASSGQIWATEAFF
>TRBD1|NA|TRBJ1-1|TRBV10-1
TGCGCCAGCAGTGAGGGGACAGATAACACTGAAGCTTTCTTT
CASSEGTDNTEAFF
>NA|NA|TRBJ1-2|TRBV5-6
TGTGCCAGCAGCTTGGAGCAGGGGCGACGAGGCTACACCTTC
CASSLEQGRRGYTF
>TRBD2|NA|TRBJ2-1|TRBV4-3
TGCGCCAGCAGCTTGGGACTAGCGGGGGGGATTTCCTACAATGAGCAGTTCTTC
CASSLGLAGGISYNEQFF
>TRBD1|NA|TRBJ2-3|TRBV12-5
TGTGCTAGTGCCCCGGACAGGGAAGATACGCAGTATTTT
CASAPDREDTQYF
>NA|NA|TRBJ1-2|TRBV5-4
TGTGCCAGCAGCTTGGCCGTCAGGCAGGGGCAGGGCTACACCTTC
CASSLAVRQGQGYTF
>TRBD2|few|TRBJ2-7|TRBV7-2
TGTGCCAGCAGCTTAGGCGGGGGGTACGAGCAGTACTTC
CASSLGGGYEQYF
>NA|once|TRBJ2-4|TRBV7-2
TGTGCCAGCAGCTTAGACCCCGGTTTAGCCAAAAACATTCAGTACTTC
CASSLDPGLAKNIQYF
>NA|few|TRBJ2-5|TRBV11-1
TGTGCCAGCAGCGCCGGATACCAAGAGACCCAGTACTTC
CASSAGYQETQYF
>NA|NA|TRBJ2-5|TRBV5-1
TGCGCCAGCAGTCCCGGGACCGAAGAGACCCAGTACTTC
CASSPGTEETQYF
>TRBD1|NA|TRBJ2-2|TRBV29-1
TGCAGCGTTGATGACAGGGGCGACACCGGGGAGCTGTTTTTT
CSVDDRGDTGELFF
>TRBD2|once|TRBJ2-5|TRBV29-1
TGCAGCGCCTCTGGGGGGGGGATTGAGACCCAGTACTTC
CSASGGGIETQYF
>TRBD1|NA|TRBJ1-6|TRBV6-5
TGTGCCAGCAGGGGACAGGGACTTGATTCACCCCTCCACTTT
CASRGQGLDSPLHF
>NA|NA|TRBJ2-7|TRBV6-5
TGTGCCAGCGGGGCGGGGTTGTACGAGCAGTACTTC
CASGAGLYEQYF
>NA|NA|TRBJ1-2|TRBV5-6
TGTGCCAGCAGCTTGGCCCCAAACTATGGCTACACCTTC
CASSLAPNYGYTF
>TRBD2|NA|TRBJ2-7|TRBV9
TGTGCCAGCAGCGTAGACAGCGGGGGGGCTCACTACGAGCAGTACTTC
CASSVDSGGAHYEQYF
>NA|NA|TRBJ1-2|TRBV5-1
TGCGCCAGCAGCCCCGTGGGGGGCTACTATGGCTACACCTTC
CASSPVGGYYGYTF
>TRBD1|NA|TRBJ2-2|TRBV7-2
TGTGCCAGCAGCCCTCCATCCCCGACAGGGGGAAGGAACACCGGGGAGCTGTTTTTT
CASSPPSPTGGRNTGELFF
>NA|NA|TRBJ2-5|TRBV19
TGTGCCAGTAGTATCCTCCCGGATCCGCGTGGGGAGACCCAGTACTTC
CASSILPDPRGETQYF
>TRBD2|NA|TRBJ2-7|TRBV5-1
TGCGCCAGCAGCTTGGAAGCGGGAGGGTTGTACTTC
CASSLEAGGLYF
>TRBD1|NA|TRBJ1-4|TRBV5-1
TGCGCCAGCAGCTGGGGGACAGGGACCGAAAAACTGTTTTTT
CASSWGTGTEKLFF
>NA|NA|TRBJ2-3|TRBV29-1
TGCAGCGTTGAGTCTCAGCGCCGTCAGTTGGGGGGTAGGGCAGATACGCAGTATTTT
CSVESQRRQLGGRADTQYF
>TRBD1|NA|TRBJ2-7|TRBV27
TGTGCCAGCAGTCTCACAGGGGGCGATTTCATCGAGCAGTACTTC
CASSLTGGDFIEQYF
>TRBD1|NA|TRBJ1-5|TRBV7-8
TGTGCCAGCAGCTTAGCGAGCGGGACAGGGGGTTGGCAGCCCCAGCATTTT
CASSLASGTGGWQPQHF
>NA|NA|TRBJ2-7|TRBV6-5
TGTGCCACCTCCCTAGGGTCCTACGAGCAGTACTTC
CATSLGSYEQYF
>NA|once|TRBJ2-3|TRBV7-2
TGTGCCAGCAGCTTCCCTGAGGAGAGTAGCACAGATACGCAGTATTTT
CASSFPEESSTDTQYF
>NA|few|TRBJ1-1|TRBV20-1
TGCAGTGCCCGACAGTACACTGAAGCTTTCTTT
CSARQYTEAFF
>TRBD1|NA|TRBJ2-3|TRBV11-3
TGTGCCAGCAGCCCGGGGACAGGTACAGATACGCAGTATTTT
CASSPGTGTDTQYF
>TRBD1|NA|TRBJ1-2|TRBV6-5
TGTGCCAGCAGTGGGACAGCCGGTAACTATGGCTACACCTTC
CASSGTAGNYGYTF
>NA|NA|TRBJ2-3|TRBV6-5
TGTGCCAGCAGTAAAGACGGGAGCATCACAGATACGCAGTATTTT
CASSKDGSITDTQYF
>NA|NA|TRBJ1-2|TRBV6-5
TGTGCCAGCAGTATTGGACGGCTCTATGGCTACACCTTC
CASSIGRLYGYTF
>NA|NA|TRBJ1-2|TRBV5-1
TGCGCCAGCAGCTTGGGTGGGGCGGGTGAAGTTGGCTACACCTTC
CASSLGGAGEVGYTF
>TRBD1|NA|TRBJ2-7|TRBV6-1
TGTGCCAGCAACGAGGACAGGGTTTCCTACGAGCAGTACTTC
CASNEDRVSYEQYF
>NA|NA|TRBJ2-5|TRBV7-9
TGTGCCAGCAGCCCGGGACTGGCCCAAGAGACCCAGTACTTC
CASSPGLAQETQYF
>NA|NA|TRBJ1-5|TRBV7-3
TGTGCCAGCAGCTTAAGGGAAAATCAGCCCCAGCATTTT
CASSLRENQPQHF
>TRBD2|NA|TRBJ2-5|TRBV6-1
TGTGCCAGCAGTGAAAGGGCTAGCGGGGAACAAGAGACCCAGTACTTC
CASSERASGEQETQYF
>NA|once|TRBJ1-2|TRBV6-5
TGTGCCAGCAGTGCGGTGGGGGGCACGAACTATGGCTACACCTTC
CASSAVGGTNYGYTF
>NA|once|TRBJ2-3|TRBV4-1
TGCGCCAGCAGCCAAGAAGTGGAGTCAGATACGCAGTATTTT
CASSQEVESDTQYF
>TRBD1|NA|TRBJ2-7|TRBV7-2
TGTGCCAGCAGCTTAGTGGGACAGGGTTCCTACGAGCAGTACTTC
CASSLVGQGSYEQYF
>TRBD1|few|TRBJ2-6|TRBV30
TGTGCCTGGAGTGTAAATGAGGACAGGGGGCGGCCTGGGGCCAACGTCCTGACTTTC
CAWSVNEDRGRPGANVLTF
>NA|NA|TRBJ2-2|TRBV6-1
TGTGCCAGCAGTGAAGTGGTGAACACCGGGGAGCTGTTTTTT
CASSEVVNTGELFF
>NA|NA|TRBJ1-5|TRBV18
TGTGCCAGCTCACCAGCCGGGGGCAGGCAGCCCCAGCATTTT
CASSPAGGRQPQHF
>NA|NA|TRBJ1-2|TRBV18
TGTGCCAGCTCACCAACCCGATCCCGCTACACCTTC
CASSPTRSRYTF
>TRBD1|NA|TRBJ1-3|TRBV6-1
TGTGCCAGCAGAGTTCCACAGGGGGGCGAAAACACCATATATTTT
CASRVPQGGENTIYF
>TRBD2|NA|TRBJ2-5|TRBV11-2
TGTGCCAGCAGCTCATGGGGGGGTCTGGAGACCCAGTACTTC
CASSSWGGLETQYF